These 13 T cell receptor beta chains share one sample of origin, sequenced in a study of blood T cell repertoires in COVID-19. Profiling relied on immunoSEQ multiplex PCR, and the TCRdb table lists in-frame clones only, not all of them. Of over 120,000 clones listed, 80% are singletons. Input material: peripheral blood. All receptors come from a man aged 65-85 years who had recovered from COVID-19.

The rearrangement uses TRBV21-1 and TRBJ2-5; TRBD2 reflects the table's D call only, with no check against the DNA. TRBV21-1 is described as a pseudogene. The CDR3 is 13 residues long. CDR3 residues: CASSKGAGETQYF. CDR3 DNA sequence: TGTGCCAGCAGCAAAGGAGCGGGAGAGACCCAGTACTTC.

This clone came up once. The CDR3, as DNA: TGTGCCTGGAGTGAGGGGGTAGGGGGGGCTGATCAGCCCCAGCATTTT. It is translated as CAWSEGVGGADQPQHF. The chain couples TRBV30 to TRBJ1-5, with D possibly being TRBD1 (6 bases). The CDR3 extends over 16 amino acids. Trimming left V 1 base short and J 5 bases short, with 18 bases between. The germline V gene has CDR1 GTSNPN and CDR2 SVGIG (reference sequence).

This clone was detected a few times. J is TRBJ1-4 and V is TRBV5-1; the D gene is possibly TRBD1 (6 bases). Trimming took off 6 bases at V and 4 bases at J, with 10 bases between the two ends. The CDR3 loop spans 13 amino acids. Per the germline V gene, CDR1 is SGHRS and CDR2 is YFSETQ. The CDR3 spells CASTTGGNEKLFF. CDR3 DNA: TGCGCCAGCACGACAGGTGGTAATGAAAAACTGTTTTTT.

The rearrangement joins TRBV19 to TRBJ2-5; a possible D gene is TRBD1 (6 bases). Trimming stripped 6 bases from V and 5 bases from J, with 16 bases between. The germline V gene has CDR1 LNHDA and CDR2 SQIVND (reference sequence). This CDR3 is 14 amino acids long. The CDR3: CASRETGLTETQYF. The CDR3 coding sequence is TGTGCCAGTAGGGAAACAGGGTTGACGGAGACCCAGTACTTC.

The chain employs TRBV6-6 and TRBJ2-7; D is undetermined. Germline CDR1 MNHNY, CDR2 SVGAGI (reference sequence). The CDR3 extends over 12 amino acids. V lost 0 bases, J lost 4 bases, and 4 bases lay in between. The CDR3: CASSYSRYEQYF. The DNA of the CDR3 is TGTGCCAGCAGTTACTCGAGATACGAGCAGTACTTC.

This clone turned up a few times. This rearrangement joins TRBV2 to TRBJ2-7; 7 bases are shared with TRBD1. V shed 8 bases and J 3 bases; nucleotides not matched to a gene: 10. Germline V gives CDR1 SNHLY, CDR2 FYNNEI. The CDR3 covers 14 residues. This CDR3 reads CASSVRGGFYEQYF. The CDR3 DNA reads TGTGCCAGCTCGGTTCGAGGGGGCTTCTACGAGCAGTACTTC.

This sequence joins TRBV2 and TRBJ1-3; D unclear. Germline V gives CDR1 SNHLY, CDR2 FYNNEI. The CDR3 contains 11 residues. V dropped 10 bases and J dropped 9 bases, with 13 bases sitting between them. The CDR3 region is CATGPGGTIYF. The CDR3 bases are TGTGCCACCGGTCCCGGCGGCACCATATATTTT.

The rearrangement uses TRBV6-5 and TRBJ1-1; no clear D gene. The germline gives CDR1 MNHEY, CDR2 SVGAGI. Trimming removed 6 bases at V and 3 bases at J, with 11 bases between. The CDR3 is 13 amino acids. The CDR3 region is CASRRLGYTEAFF. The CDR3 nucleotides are TGTGCCAGCAGGCGGTTGGGTTACACTGAAGCTTTCTTT.

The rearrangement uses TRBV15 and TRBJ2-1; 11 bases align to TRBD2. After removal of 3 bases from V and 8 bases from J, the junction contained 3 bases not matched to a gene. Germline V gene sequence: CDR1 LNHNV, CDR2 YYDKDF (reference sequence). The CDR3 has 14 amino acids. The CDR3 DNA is TGTGCCACCAGCAGCTTAGCGGGAGGGGATGAGCAGTTCTTC. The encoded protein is CATSSLAGGDEQFF.

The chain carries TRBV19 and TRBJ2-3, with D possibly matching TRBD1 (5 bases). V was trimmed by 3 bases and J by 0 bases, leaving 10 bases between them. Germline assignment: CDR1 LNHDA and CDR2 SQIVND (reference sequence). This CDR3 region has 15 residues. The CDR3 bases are TGTGCCAGTAGTATTACAGGAACGAGCACAGATACGCAGTATTTT. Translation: CASSITGTSTDTQYF.

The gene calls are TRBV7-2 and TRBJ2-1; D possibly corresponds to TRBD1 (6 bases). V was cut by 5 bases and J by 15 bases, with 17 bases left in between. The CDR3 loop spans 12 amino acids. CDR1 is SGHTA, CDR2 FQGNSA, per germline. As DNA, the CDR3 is TGTGCCAGCAGCCGTAGTAACAGGGTTTTGTTCTTC. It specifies CASSRSNRVLFF.

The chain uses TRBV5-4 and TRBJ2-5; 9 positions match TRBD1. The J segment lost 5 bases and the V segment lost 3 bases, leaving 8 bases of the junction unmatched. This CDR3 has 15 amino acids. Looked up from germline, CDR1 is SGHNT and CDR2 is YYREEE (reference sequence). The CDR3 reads CASSSGTGRVETQYF. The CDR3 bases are TGTGCCAGCAGCTCCGGGACAGGGAGAGTTGAGACCCAGTACTTC. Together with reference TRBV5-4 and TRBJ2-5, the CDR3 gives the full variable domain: ETGVTQSPTHLIKTRGQQVTLRCSSQSGHNTVSWYQQALGQGPQFIFQYYREEENGRGNFPPRFSGLQFPNYSSELNVNALELDDSALYLCASSSGTGRVETQYFGPGTRLLVL.

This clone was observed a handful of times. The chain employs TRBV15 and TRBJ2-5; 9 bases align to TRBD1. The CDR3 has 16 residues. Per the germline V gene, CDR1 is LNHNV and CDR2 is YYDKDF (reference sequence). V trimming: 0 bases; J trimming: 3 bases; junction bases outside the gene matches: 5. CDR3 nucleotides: TGTGCCACCAGCAGAGATGTGTGGACAGGGGAAGAGACCCAGTACTTC. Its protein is CATSRDVWTGEETQYF.